Listed below are T cell receptor beta chains from one sample, sequenced in a study of shared clonotypes between healthy human individuals. Generated by immunoSEQ multiplex PCR, the TCRdb table keeps only in-frame clones and is missing some. The sample lists some 2.3 million clones, 93% seen once, with roughly 0.36% in the top ten. The sequencing input was naive CD4+ T cells from PBMCs. The receptor source for this set is a man between 18 and 35 years old in good health. Some clones in this sample may be carry-over from other donors' samples. The CDR3 runs from the conserved cysteine through the conserved F or W. D genes are given only for firm matches. Clone size is not always given. Where it is, it says once, few, many or a class for expanded clones.

abundance	v_gene	d_gene	j_gene	CDR3aa	CDR3nt
NA	TRBV18	TRBD1	TRBJ1-4	CASSPRTGTTNEKLFF	TGTGCCAGCTCGCCAAGGACAGGGACAACTAATGAAAAACTGTTTTTT
NA	TRBV18	TRBD1	TRBJ2-5	CASSLTDRQETQYF	TGTGCCAGCTCACTCACGGACAGGCAAGAGACCCAGTACTTC
NA	TRBV6-5	NA	TRBJ2-1	CASTDYNEQFF	TGTGCCAGCACGGATTACAATGAGCAGTTCTTC
NA	TRBV4-1	TRBD1	TRBJ1-6	CASSRRTGESPLHF	TGCGCCAGCAGCCGAAGGACAGGGGAATCACCCCTCCACTTT
NA	TRBV7-2	NA	TRBJ2-7	CASSFRWGEQYF	TGTGCCAGCAGCTTTCGTTGGGGAGAGCAGTACTTC
NA	TRBV19	TRBD2	TRBJ2-7	CASSALAGKYEQYF	TGTGCCAGTAGTGCACTAGCGGGTAAATACGAGCAGTACTTC
NA	TRBV6-5	NA	TRBJ1-2	CASSKQGSHGGYTF	TGTGCCAGCAGTAAACAGGGATCCCATGGCGGCTACACCTTC
NA	TRBV10-2	NA	TRBJ1-1	CASSEQGNTEAFF	TGCGCCAGCAGTGAACAGGGAAACACTGAAGCTTTCTTT
NA	TRBV19	TRBD1	TRBJ1-2	CASSMGQIRYGYTF	TGTGCCAGTAGTATGGGACAGATCCGTTATGGCTACACCTTC
NA	TRBV13	TRBD2	TRBJ2-1	CASSSPTSGYNEQFF	TGTGCCAGCAGCTCTCCGACTAGCGGCTACAATGAGCAGTTCTTC
NA	TRBV5-1	NA	TRBJ2-7	CASSLESNYEQYF	TGCGCCAGCAGCCTCGAGTCTAACTACGAGCAGTACTTC
NA	TRBV27	NA	TRBJ2-1	CASSLGTVHHEQFF	TGTGCCAGCAGTTTAGGGACTGTTCACCATGAGCAGTTCTTC
NA	TRBV15	TRBD1	TRBJ1-5	CATSRTGDNQPQHF	TGTGCCACCAGCAGGACAGGGGACAATCAGCCCCAGCATTTT
NA	TRBV18	TRBD1	TRBJ1-1	CASSPGQVENTEAFF	TGTGCCAGCTCACCCGGACAGGTCGAGAACACTGAAGCTTTCTTT
NA	TRBV5-5	NA	TRBJ2-3	CASSVGGRADTQYF	TGTGCCAGCAGCGTGGGTGGCAGGGCGGATACGCAGTATTTT
NA	TRBV5-1	NA	TRBJ2-5	CASSRGHQETQYF	TGCGCCAGCAGCCGTGGACACCAAGAGACCCAGTACTTC
NA	TRBV28	NA	TRBJ2-7	CASTTPGTTYEQYF	TGTGCCAGCACCACCCCGGGGACCACCTACGAGCAGTACTTC
NA	TRBV11-2	NA	TRBJ2-2	CASSLGLPAGELFF	TGTGCCAGCAGCTTAGGCCTCCCAGCCGGGGAGCTGTTTTTT
NA	TRBV18	NA	TRBJ2-7	CASSPLSVGYRLYEQYF	TGTGCCAGCTCACCATTGTCGGTTGGTTACAGACTCTACGAGCAGTACTTC
once	TRBV5-1	NA	TRBJ1-1	CASSFLQAGTEAFF	TGCGCCAGCAGCTTCCTGCAGGCGGGGACTGAAGCTTTCTTT
NA	TRBV6-1	NA	TRBJ1-1	CASSYIFRGDAEAFF	TGTGCCAGCAGCTACATTTTTAGGGGTGACGCTGAAGCTTTCTTT
NA	TRBV11-3	NA	TRBJ2-2	CASSFKNPGAGELFF	TGTGCCAGCAGTTTCAAAAATCCGGGGGCCGGGGAGCTGTTTTTT
NA	TRBV2	NA	TRBJ1-2	CASSDLAVTDYGYTF	TGTGCCAGCAGTGATCTAGCTGTCACGGACTATGGCTACACCTTC
NA	TRBV9	NA	TRBJ2-7	CASSVTLGGGYEQYF	TGTGCCAGCAGCGTAACCCTAGGCGGAGGCTACGAGCAGTACTTC
NA	TRBV6-6	NA	TRBJ1-5	CASSYSGSNQPQHF	TGTGCCAGCAGTTACTCAGGGAGCAATCAGCCCCAGCATTTT
once	TRBV5-1	TRBD2	TRBJ2-5	CASSSLAGGGETQYF	TGCGCCAGCAGCTCCCTAGCGGGAGGTGGCGAGACCCAGTACTTC